This T cell receptor (beta chain) was found in a study of PD-L1 blockade in urothelial cancer (TCRdb year 2017). As for the study more broadly: All patients started therapy around 2014 and received atezolizumab 1,200 mg intravenously every 3 weeks. In the same patients, pretreatment tumors underwent whole exome sequencing and RNA sequencing in addition to TCR sequencing. Blood samples were analyzed 3 weeks after the start of treatment (second dose) and 6 weeks after the start of treatment. About 90% of the roughly 29 patients were identified as males with urothelial cancer of bladder origin, and a prior smoking history was reported by 18 of 29 patients. A median of approximately 140,000 T cells and some 82,000 unique TCRs was obtained from blood samples, and a median clonality of around 0.08 was observed. Pretreatment tumor samples and matched peripheral blood, collected serially before and after atezolizumab treatment, underwent TCR sequencing. The study was an exploratory multi-omic analysis of somatic, immune and clinical correlates of response to PD-L1 blockade with atezolizumab in urothelial cancer. Just over 28 patients had pretreatment blood TCR-seq, some 25 had at least one posttreatment blood collection, and some 25 had tumor TCR-seq. Durable clinical benefit was achieved by nine patients but not by the remaining 20. Durable clinical benefit was defined as a progression-free survival longer than 6 months, and TCR features were additionally tested against progression-free survival and overall survival. Patients had an ECOG performance status of 0 or 1 and had received between 0 and 3 prior chemotherapy regimens. Beyond this particular receptor, the publication reports: Patients with durable benefit showed greater expansion of tumor-associated TCR clones in peripheral blood 3 weeks after starting treatment (n ≈ 21, p = 0.022). A pretreatment peripheral blood TCR clonality below the median was linked to improved progression-free and overall survival. Because the sample size was small (n of about 29) and many exploratory analyses were performed, the results are intended to be hypothesis-generating.

Worth noting for this clone: No cognate antigen has been identified for it. Nothing much larger sits one base from this clone, and base qualities are not available.

Synthetic TCR analog templates were spiked into each PCR to estimate absolute template abundance from read counts. TCRbeta CDR3 regions were amplified from genomic DNA with bias-controlled V and J gene primers using the immunoSEQ assay. Rearranged TCRbeta segments were sequenced at approximately 20X coverage. The study's own analysis went as follows. Sequencing errors were corrected by clustering and CDR3s were annotated against IMGT to assign V, D and J genes. Downstream analyses used only productive TCRbeta rearrangements and left out out-of-frame or stop-codon sequences. Clonality was calculated as one minus the Shannon entropy normalized by the log of the number of unique productive sequences. Clones differing between time points or between blood and tumor were identified by Fisher's exact test with Benjamini-Hochberg correction at adjusted p below 0.01. TCRdb provides this immuneACCESS table in a form limited to in-frame rearrangements. Some clones are lacking; in checked studies, under half of them reflect an unresolved V gene, and why the rest are absent is not known. V and J calls and clone size are as listed in that table; D and trimming were resolved from the DNA. The sample has fewer than 90,000 clones on record, about 91% of them singletons. Jointly, the top ten make up 0.85% to 0.9% of the sample.

The CDR3, cysteine through phenylalanine, is 15 amino acids long. This entry keeps only the CDR3 DNA: 45 bases, framed from base 1. Trimming takes 0 bases off V and 4 bases off J; junction bases not matched to a gene: 3. Via the germline V gene, CDR1 is SGHTS and CDR2 YDEGEE. The time point label corresponds to: peripheral blood 6 weeks after treatment start. The cohort included about 27 patients with locally advanced or metastatic urothelial carcinoma who were treated at Memorial Sloan Kettering on a trial protocol. Peripheral blood mononuclear cells were collected from each patient pretreatment and during treatment, giving between 1 and 8 total time points per patient. The Qiagen DNeasy Blood extraction kit was used to purify genomic DNA from total PBMCs and tumor samples. PBMCs were collected pretreatment and during treatment, and were isolated and stored as previously described.

The TCR was taken from a woman at least 80 years old with urothelial cancer. Sequencing used PBMCs, obtained around atezolizumab (anti-PD-L1) treatment. In this chain, TRBV5-8 is recombined with TRBJ2-1; 8 central bases correspond to TRBD1. The CDR3 amino acid sequence is: CASSLVRGRYNEQFF. The DNA sequence follows: TGTGCCAGCAGCTTGGTCAGGGGGCGATACAATGAGCAGTTCTTC.